This is a list of T cell receptor beta chains from one sample in a study of blood T cell repertoires in COVID-19. The method was immunoSEQ multiplex PCR; TCRdb's version includes in-frame clones alone and lacks a portion of them. Of fewer than 300,000 clones in the sample, roughly 88% are singletons; the top ten hold 0.95% to 1.5%. Specimen: PBMCs or T cells enriched from blood (not recorded which). Receptors were obtained from a woman aged 40-49 years with acute COVID-19. CDR3s leave out the opening cysteine and the closing phenylalanine or tryptophan. Each record gives: J gene, V gene, CDR3 protein.

j_call: TRBJ1-1
v_call: TRBV19
cdr3_aa: ASSIDPAGAEAF

j_call: TRBJ1-1
v_call: TRBV29-1
cdr3_aa: SVRQRGNTEAF

j_call: TRBJ2-7
v_call: TRBV6-5
cdr3_aa: ASSSGTSGGNEQY

j_call: TRBJ1-2
v_call: TRBV19
cdr3_aa: ASSFRDRGSGYT

j_call: TRBJ2-1
v_call: TRBV5-6
cdr3_aa: ASSLWLGGLSYNEQF

j_call: TRBJ2-3
v_call: TRBV18
cdr3_aa: ASSPLAGGPDTQY

j_call: TRBJ2-5
v_call: TRBV5-1
cdr3_aa: ASSLVGGLGETQY

j_call: TRBJ1-2
v_call: TRBV6-5
cdr3_aa: ASSSDRYYGYT

j_call: TRBJ1-5
v_call: TRBV28
cdr3_aa: ASLGHTDYQPQH

j_call: TRBJ1-2
v_call: TRBV19
cdr3_aa: ASSGTGVLGYT

j_call: TRBJ1-5
v_call: TRBV21-1
cdr3_aa: ASRGRLAVPSNQPQH

j_call: TRBJ1-1
v_call: TRBV10-2
cdr3_aa: ASRDLDKNTEAF

j_call: TRBJ2-3
v_call: TRBV7-2
cdr3_aa: ASSWEFEQY

j_call: TRBJ2-1
v_call: TRBV24-1
cdr3_aa: ATSDPLSMSSYNEQF

j_call: TRBJ2-3
v_call: TRBV28
cdr3_aa: ASSSTRGPHTDTQY

j_call: TRBJ2-1
v_call: TRBV2
cdr3_aa: ASSSGLEREQF

j_call: TRBJ2-2
v_call: TRBV7-9
cdr3_aa: ASSPYGTSPGELF

j_call: TRBJ2-1
v_call: TRBV6-5
cdr3_aa: ASSYSYGNEQF

j_call: TRBJ1-1
v_call: TRBV9
cdr3_aa: ASSTPGQGDPNTEAF

j_call: TRBJ2-7
v_call: TRBV11-1
cdr3_aa: ASRPGTSGAYEQY

j_call: TRBJ2-1
v_call: TRBV3-1/TRBV3-2
cdr3_aa: ASSHHLAEHNEQF

j_call: TRBJ2-1
v_call: TRBV6-5
cdr3_aa: ASSLGFEQF